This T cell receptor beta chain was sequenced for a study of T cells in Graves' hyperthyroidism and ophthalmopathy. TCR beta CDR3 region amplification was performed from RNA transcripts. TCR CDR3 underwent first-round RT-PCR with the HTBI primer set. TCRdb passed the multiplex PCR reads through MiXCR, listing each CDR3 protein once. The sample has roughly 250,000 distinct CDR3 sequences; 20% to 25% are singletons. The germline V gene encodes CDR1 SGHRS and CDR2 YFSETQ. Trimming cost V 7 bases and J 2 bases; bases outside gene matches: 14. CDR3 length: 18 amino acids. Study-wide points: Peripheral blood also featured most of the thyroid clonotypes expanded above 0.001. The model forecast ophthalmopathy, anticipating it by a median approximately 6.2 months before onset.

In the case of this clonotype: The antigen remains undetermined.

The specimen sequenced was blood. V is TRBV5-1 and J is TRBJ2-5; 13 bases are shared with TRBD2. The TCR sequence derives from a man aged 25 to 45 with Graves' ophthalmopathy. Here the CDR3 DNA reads TGCGCCAGCTCCCCCACTAGCGGGGGGGCCTTAATGCAAGAGACCCAGTACTTC. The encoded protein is CASSPTSGGALMQETQYF.